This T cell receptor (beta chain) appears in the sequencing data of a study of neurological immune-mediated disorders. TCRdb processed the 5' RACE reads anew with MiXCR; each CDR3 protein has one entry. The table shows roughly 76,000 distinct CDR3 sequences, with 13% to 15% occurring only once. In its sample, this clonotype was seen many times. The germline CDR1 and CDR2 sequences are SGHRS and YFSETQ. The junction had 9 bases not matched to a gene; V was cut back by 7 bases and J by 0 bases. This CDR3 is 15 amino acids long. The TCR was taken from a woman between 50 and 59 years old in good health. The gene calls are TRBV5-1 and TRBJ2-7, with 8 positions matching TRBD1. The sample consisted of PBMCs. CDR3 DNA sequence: TGCGCCAGCTCGCAAGACAGGGGAAGCTCCTACGAGCAGTACTTC. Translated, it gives CASSQDRGSSYEQYF. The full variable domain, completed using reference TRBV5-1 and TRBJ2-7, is KAGVTQTPRYLIKTRGQQVTLSCSPISGHRSVSWYQQTPGQGLQFLFEYFSETQRNKGNFPGRFSGRQFSNSRSEMNVSTLELGDSALYLCASSQDRGSSYEQYFGPGTRLTVT.